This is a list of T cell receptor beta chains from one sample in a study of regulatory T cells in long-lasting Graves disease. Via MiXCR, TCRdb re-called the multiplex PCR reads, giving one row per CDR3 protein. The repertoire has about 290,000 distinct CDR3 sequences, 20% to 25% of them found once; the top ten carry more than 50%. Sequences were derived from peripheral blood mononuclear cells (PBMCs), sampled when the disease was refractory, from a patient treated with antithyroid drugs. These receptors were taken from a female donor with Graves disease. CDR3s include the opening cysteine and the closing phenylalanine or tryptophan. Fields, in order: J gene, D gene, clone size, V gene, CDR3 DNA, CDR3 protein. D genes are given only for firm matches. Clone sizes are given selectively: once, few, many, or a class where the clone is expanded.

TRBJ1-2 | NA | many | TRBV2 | TGTGCCAGCAGTGAGGCAGGGCGGGATGGCTACACCTTC | CASSEAGRDGYTF
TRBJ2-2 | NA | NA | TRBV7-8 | TGTGCCAGCAGCACAAAGGTCCCGGGACACGGAACCGGGGAGCTGTTTTTT | CASSTKVPGHGTGELFF
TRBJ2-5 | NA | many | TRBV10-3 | TGTGCCATCAGTGACTCGGGACACTCCCAAGAGACCCAGTACTTC | CAISDSGHSQETQYF
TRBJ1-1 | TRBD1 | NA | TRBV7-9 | TGTGCCAGCAGCCCCCAGGGGGTCACGGCTTTCTTT | CASSPQGVTAFF
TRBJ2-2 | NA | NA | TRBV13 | TGTGCCAGCAGCTCAACACAAACGGCCCCTATTTACACCGGGGAGCTGTTTTTT | CASSSTQTAPIYTGELFF
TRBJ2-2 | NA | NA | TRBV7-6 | TGTGCCAGCAGCCATATCCCGGACGACGGGGGCACCGGGGAGCTGTTTTTT | CASSHIPDDGGTGELFF
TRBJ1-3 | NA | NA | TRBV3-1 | TGTGCCAGCAGCCAAACAGGGTGGAACACCATATATTTT | CASSQTGWNTIYF
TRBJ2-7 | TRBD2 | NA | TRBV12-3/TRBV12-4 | TGTGCCAGCAGTTTAGTACTAGCGGCCGAAGGGGAGCAGTACTTC | CASSLVLAAEGEQYF
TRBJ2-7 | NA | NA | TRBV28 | TGTGCCAGCGACCGGGCCCCGAGAGCCGAGCAGTACTTC | CASDRAPRAEQYF
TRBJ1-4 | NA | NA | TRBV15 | TGTGCCACCAGCAGAGGCAGGGCAGGGGCTGAAAAACTGTTTTTT | CATSRGRAGAEKLFF
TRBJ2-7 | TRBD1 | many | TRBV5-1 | TGCGCCAGCAGCCTGCGACAGGGAACGAGCGAGCAGTACTTC | CASSLRQGTSEQYF
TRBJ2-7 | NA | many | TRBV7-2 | TGTGCCAGCAGCTTAGCTTGGCGGGACTACGAGCAGTACTTC | CASSLAWRDYEQYF
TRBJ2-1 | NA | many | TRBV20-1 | TGCAGTGCTAGTGTTAGGTACAATGAGCAGTTCTTC | CSASVRYNEQFF
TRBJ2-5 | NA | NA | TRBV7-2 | TGTGCCAGCAGCTTAACGGCCAGGGGCCAAGAGACCCAGTACTTC | CASSLTARGQETQYF
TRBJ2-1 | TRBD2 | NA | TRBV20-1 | TGCAGTGCACGCCTAGCGGGTGAACACTCCTACAATGAGCAGTTCTTC | CSARLAGEHSYNEQFF
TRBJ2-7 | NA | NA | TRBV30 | TGTGCCTGGAGTGGAGGGGACACCATTTCCTACGAGCAGTACTTC | CAWSGGDTISYEQYF
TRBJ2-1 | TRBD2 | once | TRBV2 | TGTGCCAGCAGGCGACTAGCAATCGTCAATGAGCAGTTCTTC | CASRRLAIVNEQFF
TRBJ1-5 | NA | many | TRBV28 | TGTGCCAGCAGCCGTGACCCGAATCAGCCCCAGCATTTT | CASSRDPNQPQHF